This TCR beta chain was recorded in a study of T-cell memory formation after mild COVID-19. Looking at the study overall: TCR clusters mostly belonged to single donors. Study-wide results and caveats: Mostly located in CM and EM were contracting CD4+ clones, with contracting CD8+ clones located in EMRA. Some SARS-CoV-2-responding clones were already detected in memory before infection.

In the case of this clonotype: Antigen specificity is unknown.

V was pared by 3 bases and J by 8 bases, with 8 bases of the junction left unmatched. In germline, CDR1 is SQVTM, CDR2 ANQGSEA. The CDR3 runs 14 residues. TCR alpha and TCR beta cDNA libraries with sample barcodes and UMIs came from 5'RACE using constant-segment primers. TCRdb reanalysed the 5' RACE reads using MiXCR and keeps one entry per CDR3 protein. The sample carries more than 110,000 distinct CDR3 sequences, around 27% recorded once. The chain has TRBV29-1 and TRBJ2-1, with 9 bases matching TRBD2. This TCR came from an adult woman who had mild COVID-19 (a few samples of this study predate the infection). Cell type and time point are not known. Sequencing was done on a sample of PBMCs or a T cell subset sorted from them (not recorded which). CDR3 nucleotides: TGCAGCGTTGAGGTTAGCGGGAGTATGTATGAGCAGTTCTTC. It specifies CSVEVSGSMYEQFF.